Here is one T cell receptor beta chain with its context. The sample comes from a study of technical replicates of blood from a handful of donors. Libraries were prepared by immunoSEQ multiplex PCR; TCRdb keeps only in-frame clonotypes and omits some of them. The repertoire holds about 79,000 clones, with 85% to 95% as singletons. Trimming shortened V by 0 bases and J by 4 bases, and 6 bases separated the two germline ends. This CDR3 comprises 14 residues. Germline V lookup: CDR1 SNHLY, CDR2 FYNNEI. The TCR comes from a human donor in good health. The sample was T cells isolated from PBMCs. This chain uses TRBV2 with TRBJ2-2; D gene unclear. The CDR3 is CASSEAEFTGELFF. In nucleotides, the CDR3 is TGTGCCAGCAGTGAAGCGGAGTTCACCGGGGAGCTGTTTTTT.